This T cell receptor (beta chain) was documented in a study of CD8+CD57+ T cells in acquired aplastic anemia. The study's findings and limits: Patients were compared with controls for CD8+ Simpson's diversity, and no significant difference emerged. It was found that almost 30 CD8+ CDR3 sequences were shared between patients and controls.

Template material for TCR beta VDJ and CDR3 profiling consisted of genomic DNA. One entry per CDR3 protein, called by TCRdb with MiXCR from the reads. The sample records hundreds of thousands of distinct CDR3 sequences, around 32% being singletons. Only patients with CD8+CD57+ cell expansion on flow cytometry were chosen for sequencing. The diagnosis in all patients was severe acquired aplastic anemia. Patients were untreated when blood was sampled. In regard to this clonotype: Its antigen remains unknown.

The CDR3 loop spans 17 amino acids. Germline lookup yields CDR1 SQVTM and CDR2 ANQGSEA. V was cut by 3 bases and J by 1 base, with 19 bases left in between. The specimen sequenced was sorted CD4+, CD8+, or CD8+CD57+ T cells (not recorded which) from PBMCs. This chain joins TRBV29-1 and TRBJ2-4; either TRBD1 or TRBD2 may fit D (6 bases each). The receptor's source is a human donor with aplastic anemia. DNA for the CDR3: TGCAGCGTTGACTTTTCGGGGGCGAATACCGCCAAAAACATTCAGTACTTC. Amino acids: CSVDFSGANTAKNIQYF.